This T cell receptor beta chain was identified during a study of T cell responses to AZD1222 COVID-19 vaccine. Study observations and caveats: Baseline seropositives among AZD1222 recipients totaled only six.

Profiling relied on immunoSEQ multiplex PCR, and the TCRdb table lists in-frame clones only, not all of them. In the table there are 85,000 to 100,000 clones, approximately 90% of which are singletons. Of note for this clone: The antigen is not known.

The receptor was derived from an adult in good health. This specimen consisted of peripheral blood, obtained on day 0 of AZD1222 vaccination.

CDR3 nucleotides: TGTGCCAGCGACCGGCAGGGAGTGGGCAATGAGCAGTTCTTC. It is translated as CASDRQGVGNEQFF. V gene TRBV2 combines with J gene TRBJ2-1, with D perhaps TRBD1 or TRBD2 (5 bases each). The CDR3 runs to 14 residues. CDR1 is SNHLY and CDR2 is FYNNEI in the germline V gene. The V gene lost 8 bases and the J gene lost 6 bases, with 17 bases spanning the gap.